Listed below are T cell receptor beta chains from one sample, sequenced in a study of blood T cell repertoires in COVID-19. The table came from immunoSEQ multiplex PCR; TCRdb's copy has only in-frame clones and leaves some out. The sample has 84,000 or so clones, roughly 80% seen once. The sequenced material came from peripheral blood. The receptors derive from a man in his 70s with COVID-19, enrolled during active disease. Each CDR3 is given with its conserved first and last residue. The order of the fields is V gene, clone size, J gene, D gene, CDR3 DNA, CDR3 protein. The D gene is left open where the match is weak. Some rows mark clone size as missing; the rest say once, few, many or name a class of expanded clone.

TRBV30	-	TRBJ1-4	-	TGTGCCTGGAGCACGACAGCTTCTAATGAAAAACTGTTTTTT	CAWSTTASNEKLFF
TRBV7-2	-	TRBJ1-1	-	TGTGCCAGCAGAACGACGGGTGTCACTGAAGCTTTCTTT	CASRTTGVTEAFF
TRBV19	few	TRBJ2-7	TRBD2	TGTGCCAGTAGTTGGGGCGTGGGCGGGAGTTACAACGAGCAGTACTTC	CASSWGVGGSYNEQYF
TRBV20-1	-	TRBJ1-2	-	TGCAGTGCTAGTCTCGGGACTTTTAACTATGGCTACACCTTC	CSASLGTFNYGYTF
TRBV7-7	-	TRBJ2-2	TRBD2	TGTGCTAGCAGCTTAACCGGGGGGGCCCAAACCGGGGAGCTGTTTTTT	CASSLTGGAQTGELFF
TRBV24-1	once	TRBJ1-5	-	TGTGCCACCGGTGGCGCGGTTAATCAGCCCCAGCATTTT	CATGGAVNQPQHF
TRBV7-3	-	TRBJ2-3	TRBD2	TGTGCCAGCAGCCCCGGGACTAGCGGGGGGGATACGCAGTATTTT	CASSPGTSGGDTQYF
TRBV12-5	-	TRBJ2-6	-	TGTGCTAGTGCCCCGTCCGGGGCCAACGTCCTGACTTTC	CASAPSGANVLTF
TRBV7-6	many	TRBJ2-2	TRBD2	TGTGCCAGCAGCTTAGCTCCAGCGGGGGGCACCGGGGAGCTGTTTTTT	CASSLAPAGGTGELFF
TRBV30	-	TRBJ2-5	TRBD2	TGTGCCTGGAGTCGTAGTCCCCTTACTAGCGGGAGAGAAGAAGAGACCCAGTACTTC	CAWSRSPLTSGREEETQYF
TRBV5-5	-	TRBJ2-7	TRBD1	TGTGCCAGCAGCCCCCGGGACAGGGTTAGCGAGCAGTACTTC	CASSPRDRVSEQYF
TRBV4-3	-	TRBJ2-7	TRBD1	TGCGCCAGCAGCCTCCAACGGGACAGCTACGAGCAGTACTTC	CASSLQRDSYEQYF
TRBV6-2/TRBV6-3	few	TRBJ2-1	TRBD2	TGTGCCAGCAGACCTCCCCCAGGGTTAACTAGCGGGAGGTTGAAGACCTACAATGAGCAGTTCTTC	CASRPPPGLTSGRLKTYNEQFF
TRBV7-2	once	TRBJ1-3	TRBD1	TGTGCCAGCAGCGTAAACAGGGGTACTGGAAACACCATATATTTT	CASSVNRGTGNTIYF
TRBV11-3	once	TRBJ1-1	-	TGTGCCAGCAGCTTACAGGACATGGCAAAAGCTTTCTTT	CASSLQDMAKAFF
TRBV5-4	-	TRBJ1-1	-	TGTGCCAGCAGCTTGGGTGGCCGCGGGAACACTGAAGCTTTCTTT	CASSLGGRGNTEAFF
TRBV13	many	TRBJ1-1	TRBD1	TGTGCCAGCAGCTTGGGGACAGGTCTGAATGAAGCTTTCTTT	CASSLGTGLNEAFF
TRBV24-1	-	TRBJ2-3	-	TGTGCCACCGCGGCGGGGCCGGGAGATACGCAGTATTTT	CATAAGPGDTQYF
TRBV9	-	TRBJ2-3	TRBD2	TGTGCCAGCAGCGTAGGCGGGGGGGCAAGTTGGGATACGCAGTATTTT	CASSVGGGASWDTQYF
TRBV18	-	TRBJ1-5	-	TGTGCCAGCTCACTCACCGGGACAAAGAGTCAGCCCCAGCATTTT	CASSLTGTKSQPQHF
TRBV7-9	-	TRBJ1-2	-	TGTGCCAGCAGCCACCTATGGGCGAGCAACCACTTC	CASSHLWASNHF